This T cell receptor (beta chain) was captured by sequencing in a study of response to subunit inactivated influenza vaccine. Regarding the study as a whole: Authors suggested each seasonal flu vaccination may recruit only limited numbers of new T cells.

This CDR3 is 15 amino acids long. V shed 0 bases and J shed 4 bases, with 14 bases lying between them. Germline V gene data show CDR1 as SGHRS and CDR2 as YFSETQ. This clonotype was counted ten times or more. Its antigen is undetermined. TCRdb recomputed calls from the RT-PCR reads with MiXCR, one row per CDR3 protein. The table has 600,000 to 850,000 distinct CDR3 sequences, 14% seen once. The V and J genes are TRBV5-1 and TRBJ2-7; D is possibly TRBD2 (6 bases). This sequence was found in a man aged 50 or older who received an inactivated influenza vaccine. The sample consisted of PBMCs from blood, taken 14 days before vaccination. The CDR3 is CASSLAGGVEYEQYF. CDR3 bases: TGCGCCAGCAGCTTGGCCGGAGGGGTGGAGTACGAGCAGTACTTC.